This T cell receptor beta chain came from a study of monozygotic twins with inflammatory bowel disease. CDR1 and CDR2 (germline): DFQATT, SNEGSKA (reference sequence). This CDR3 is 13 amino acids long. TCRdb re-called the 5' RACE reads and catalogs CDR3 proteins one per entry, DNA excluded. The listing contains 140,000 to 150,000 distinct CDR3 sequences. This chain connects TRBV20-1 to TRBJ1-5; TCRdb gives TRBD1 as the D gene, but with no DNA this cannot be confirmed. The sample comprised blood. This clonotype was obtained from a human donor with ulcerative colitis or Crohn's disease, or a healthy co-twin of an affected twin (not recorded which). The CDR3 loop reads CSARGQNNQPQHF.